Following are 15 T cell receptor beta chains from one sample sequenced in a study of blood T cell repertoires in COVID-19. Generated by immunoSEQ multiplex PCR, the TCRdb table keeps only in-frame clones and is missing some. The table lists around 400,000 clones, roughly 90% of them singletons. The specimen was peripheral blood. These receptors came from a man aged 35-49 years with acute or convalescent COVID-19.

J is TRBJ1-2 and V is TRBV28; no definite D call. CDR3 length: 13 amino acids. The V end lost 5 bases, the J end lost 8 bases, and 15 bases lay between the germline ends. Germline V gene lookup returns CDR1 MDHEN and CDR2 SYDVKM. The CDR3 coding sequence is TGTGCCAGCAGTCCTATGCGTATTTCAGGCTACACCTTC. Its protein product is CASSPMRISGYTF.

This sequence joins TRBV29-1 and TRBJ1-2; a weak D match, TRBD1 (6 bases). Trimming took 4 bases from V and 0 from J, leaving 9 bases between them. The CDR3 length is 13 residues. Germline loops: CDR1 SQVTM, CDR2 ANQGSEA. CDR3 sequence reads: CSVAGGSNYGYTF. The CDR3 region has the DNA TGCAGCGTTGCGGGGGGCTCTAACTATGGCTACACCTTC.

This chain uses TRBV19 with TRBJ2-1; perhaps TRBD1 as D (5 bases). Trimming removed 3 bases from V and 2 bases from J, with 14 bases in between. This CDR3 region has 16 residues. Germline CDR1 LNHDA, CDR2 SQIVND (reference sequence). CDR3 region: CASSIDGAFAYNEQFF. The CDR3 region has the DNA TGTGCCAGTAGTATTGATGGGGCATTCGCCTACAATGAGCAGTTCTTC.

The chain recombines TRBV9 with TRBJ1-3; D is possibly TRBD1 (5 bases). Germline assignment: CDR1 SGDLS and CDR2 YYNGEE. Trimming cost V 4 bases and J 4 bases, with 18 bases left between them. CDR3 size: 16 residues. CDR3 in amino acids: CASSSQWGGPGNTIYF. Here the CDR3 DNA reads TGTGCCAGCAGCAGCCAATGGGGGGGACCAGGAAACACCATATATTTT.

V gene TRBV12-3 or TRBV12-4 combines with J gene TRBJ2-1, with a possible D match to TRBD1 (5 bases). CDR3 length: 11 amino acids. V shed 7 bases and J shed 6 bases, with 7 bases lying between them. The CDR3 DNA sequence: TGTGCCAGCAAGCAGGGCAATGAGCAGTTCTTC. Encoded protein: CASKQGNEQFF.

This clone showed up just once. The chain employs TRBV19 and TRBJ2-5; TRBD2 matches at 8 bases. Looked up from germline, CDR1 is LNHDA and CDR2 is SQIVND (reference sequence). J lost 7 bases, V lost 6 bases, and 4 bases had no gene match. The CDR3 spans 12 residues. The CDR3 DNA is TGTGCCAGTAGCGGGGGGGCATGGACCCAGTACTTC. Its protein is CASSGGAWTQYF.

This CDR3 is CAISETVQETQYF. The DNA of the CDR3 is TGTGCCATCAGTGAGACGGTACAAGAGACCCAGTACTTC. The genes are TRBV10-3 and TRBJ2-5; D uncertain. Germline CDR1 and CDR2: ENHRY and SYGVKD. The CDR3 has 13 residues. V lost 2 bases to trimming and J lost 2 bases, with 6 bases between them.

This clone was detected a few times. Other nucleotide sequences in the sample specify the same CDR3. The V gene is TRBV27, the J gene TRBJ1-4; 8 bases align to TRBD1. Germline assignment: CDR1 MNHEY and CDR2 SMNVEV (reference sequence). The CDR3 length is 14 residues. V lost 5 bases, J lost 6 bases, and 5 bases stayed unmatched. CDR3 sequence: CASSRTGGYEKLFF. For the CDR3, the DNA is TGTGCCAGCAGTCGAACAGGGGGGTATGAAAAACTGTTTTTT. Full variable domain (rest looked up from reference TRBV27 and TRBJ1-4): EAQVTQNPRYLITVTGKKLTVTCSQNMNHEYMSWYRQDPGLGLRQIYYSMNVEVTDKGDVPEGYKVSRKEKRNFPLILESPSPNQTSLYFCASSRTGGYEKLFFGSGTQLSVL.

This clone was seen just once. This chain uses TRBV12-3 or TRBV12-4 with TRBJ2-5; D is ambiguous. V lost 6 bases, J lost 3 bases, and 11 bases lay in between. This CDR3 has 13 amino acids. CDR3 nucleotides: TGTGCCAGCAGGGAGAGATCCAAAGAGACCCAGTACTTC. Amino acids: CASRERSKETQYF.

J is TRBJ2-3 and V is TRBV7-9, with D unresolved. V gave up 5 bases and J gave up 0 bases, with 15 bases separating them. This CDR3 has 16 residues. Per germline, CDR1 SEHNR and CDR2 FQNEAQ (reference sequence). CDR3 DNA: TGTGCCAGCAGCCCCAGTAGACACACTAGCACAGATACGCAGTATTTT. Its protein product is CASSPSRHTSTDTQYF.

CDR3 in amino acids: CASSFSFRSGAVNTEAFF. The CDR3 bases are TGTGCCAGCAGCTTCTCTTTCCGATCAGGGGCGGTTAACACTGAAGCTTTCTTT. This chain connects TRBV11-2 to TRBJ1-1; tentative D call: TRBD1 (6 bases). Germline assignment: CDR1 SGHAT and CDR2 FQNNGV. Between the trimmed V and J ends, which lost 3 bases and 2 bases, there was a span of 22 bases. There are 18 residues in the CDR3.

The CDR3 region is CASSLYRGRGQPQHF. In nucleotides, the CDR3 is TGTGCCAGCAGCTTGTACAGGGGGCGAGGTCAGCCCCAGCATTTT. V usage is TRBV5-6 and J usage is TRBJ1-5; 9 bases match TRBD1. This CDR3 is built from 15 residues. Germline loops: CDR1 SGHDT, CDR2 YYEEEE. The ends lost 1 base at V and 6 bases at J; junction bases unmatched: 5.

The chain joins TRBV24-1 to TRBJ2-7; 14 nucleotides agree with TRBD2. Per germline, CDR1 KGHDR and CDR2 SFDVKD. Germline trimming cut 3 bases from V and 1 base from J; bases unmatched to any gene: 10. This CDR3 spans 19 amino acids. CDR3 nucleotides: TGTGCCACCAGTGATCTCTGGACTAGCGGGAGGACTGTATCCTACGAGCAGTACTTC. Amino acid sequence: CATSDLWTSGRTVSYEQYF.

CDR3 in DNA: TGTGCCAGCAGCCTTCTTATGACATCTAACTATGGCTACACCTTC. This gives the protein CASSLLMTSNYGYTF. This chain joins TRBV3-1 (or the pseudogene TRBV3-2) and TRBJ1-2; the D is unclear. Germline-derived CDR1 and CDR2 are LGHDT and YNNKEL (reference sequence). The ends were cut back, 4 bases at V and 0 bases at J, with 12 bases in the middle. This CDR3 spans 15 amino acids.

Comment on this clone: The junction departs from germline at one end; a sequencing error may be responsible. This chain uses TRBV7-7 with TRBJ1-2, with D possibly matching TRBD1 (6 bases). Germline V gene lookup returns CDR1 SSHAT and CDR2 FNYEAQ (reference sequence). The CDR3 spans 13 residues. The CDR3 region is CASSPTDRRRYTF. In nucleotides, the CDR3 is TGTGCTAGCAGCCCGACAGACAGGAGACGCTACACCTTC.